Below are 26 T cell receptor beta chains sequenced from a single sample in a study of long-term antiretroviral therapy in people with HIV. Running of the v3.0 immunoSEQ assay took place at survey level. The table came from immunoSEQ multiplex PCR; TCRdb's copy has only in-frame clones and leaves some out. Of around 17,000 clones listed, under 85% are singletons. The source was unsorted PBMCs, collected nearly 2.6 years before starting antiretroviral therapy. These receptor sequences come from a woman in her forties or fifties with HIV.

V and J are TRBV20-1 and TRBJ2-1; no definite D call. The V and J ends lost 6 bases and 4 bases respectively, with 4 bases between them. This CDR3 spans 10 amino acids. In germline, CDR1 is DFQATT, CDR2 SNEGSKA (reference sequence). The CDR3, as DNA: TGCAGTGCAACGTACAATGAGCAGTTCTTC. It yields the protein CSATYNEQFF.

CDR3 protein: CASSSQGNGNTIYF. The CDR3, as DNA: TGTGCCAGCAGCTCCCAGGGCAATGGAAACACCATATATTTT. This chain links TRBV7-9 with TRBJ1-3; tentative D call: TRBD1 (5 bases). Trimming took off 4 bases at V and 3 bases at J, with 10 bases between the two ends. The germline V gene encodes CDR1 SEHNR and CDR2 FQNEAQ (reference sequence). The CDR3 sequence is 14 residues long.

The CDR3 DNA sequence: TGTGCCAGCGGATTAGCGGGTTACAATGAGCAGTTCTTC. It codes for CASGLAGYNEQFF. V is TRBV7-8 and J is TRBJ2-1, with TRBD2 matching over 7 bases. The CDR3 has 13 amino acids. V lost 8 bases to trimming and J lost 4 bases; unmatched junction nucleotides: 5. Germline-derived CDR1 and CDR2 are SGHVS and FQNEAQ.

This clone was found once. This sequence joins TRBV5-6 and TRBJ2-7, with 8 bases fitting TRBD1. The V and J ends lost 4 bases and 3 bases, in that order; junction bases with no gene match: 6. CDR1 is SGHDT, CDR2 YYEEEE, per germline. There are 14 residues in the CDR3. The CDR3 region has the DNA TGTGCCAGCAGCCCGGTCGACAGGGGCTACGAGCAGTACGTC. Its protein product is CASSPVDRGYEQYV.

This clone was seen a single time. The chain joins TRBV6-5 to TRBJ2-7; no firm D call. The CDR3 has 13 residues. Germline CDR1 and CDR2: MNHEY and SVGAGI. The V end was cut by 2 bases, the J end by 3 bases, with 8 bases between. CDR3 sequence reads: CASSYGKNYEQYF. The CDR3 region has the DNA TGTGCCAGCAGTTACGGGAAAAACTACGAGCAGTACTTC.

The rearrangement links TRBV27 to TRBJ2-3; TRBD1 agrees at 7 bases. Germline CDR1 MNHEY, CDR2 SMNVEV (reference sequence). This CDR3 region has 14 residues. V lost 4 bases to trimming and J lost 4 bases; unmatched junction nucleotides: 5. The CDR3 region has the DNA TGTGCCAGCAGTTCGGCCGACAGGGCAGATACGCAGTATTTT. This encodes CASSSADRADTQYF.

The J gene is TRBJ1-1, the V gene TRBV5-1; no firm D call. Trimming removed 1 base at V and 2 bases at J, with 15 bases between. The length of the CDR3 is 16 residues. Per germline, CDR1 SGHRS and CDR2 YFSETQ. Written as DNA, the CDR3 is TGCGCCAGCAGCTTGTCTTTGGAGCGCCTAAACACTGAAGCTTTCTTT. Protein: CASSLSLERLNTEAFF.

This clone was detected once. The chain couples TRBV6-1 to TRBJ2-3; 10 nucleotides agree with TRBD2. CDR3 length equals 15 residues. Germline assignment: CDR1 MNHNS and CDR2 SASEGT. V trimming: 6 bases; J trimming: 2 bases; junction bases outside the gene matches: 5. The CDR3 bases are TGTGCCAGCAGGAAAGCGGGGGGGTACACAGATACGCAGTATTTT. It codes for CASRKAGGYTDTQYF.

This clone was seen only once. The CDR3 sequence: CASANRYYPPTNEKLFF. As DNA, the CDR3 is TGCGCCAGCGCCAACAGGTATTACCCTCCAACTAATGAAAAACTGTTTTTT. V is TRBV5-1 and J is TRBJ1-4; weak D call: TRBD1 (5 bases). This CDR3 has 17 amino acids. Trimming took 7 bases from V and 0 from J, leaving 19 bases between them. Germline CDR1 and CDR2: SGHRS and YFSETQ.

V usage is TRBV7-2 and J usage is TRBJ2-7, with a weak D call TRBD2 (5 bases). V lost 1 base and J 3 bases, leaving 13 bases between the germline ends. The germline gives CDR1 SGHTA, CDR2 FQGNSA. The CDR3 has 15 residues. The chain's CDR3 is CASSLGLSEVYEQYV. CDR3 sequence (DNA): TGTGCCAGCAGCTTAGGGTTGTCGGAGGTCTACGAGCAGTACGTC.

This clone was seen a few times. The V and J genes are TRBV28 and TRBJ2-7; D unresolved. V was trimmed by 3 bases and J by 4 bases, leaving 7 bases between them. Germline loops: CDR1 MDHEN, CDR2 SYDVKM. The CDR3 sequence is 12 residues long. CDR3 region: CASSFVGYEQYF. In nucleotides, the CDR3 is TGTGCCAGCAGTTTCGTGGGGTACGAGCAGTACTTC. Filled out from reference TRBV28 and TRBJ2-7, the complete variable domain reads DVKVTQSSRYLVKRTGEKVFLECVQDMDHENMFWYRQDPGLGLRLIYFSYDVKMKEKGDIPEGYSVSREKKERFSLILESASTNQTSMYLCASSFVGYEQYFGPGTRLTVT.

The chain links TRBV7-2 to TRBJ2-1, with TRBD2 matching over 8 bases. This CDR3 is 14 amino acids long. The V segment lost 7 bases and the J segment 7 bases; nucleotides outside the gene matches: 9. From germline, CDR1 is SGHTA and CDR2 FQGNSA. For the CDR3, the DNA is TGTGCCAGCAACCGGGGGGGCGAGTATAATGAGCAGTTCTTC. Amino acids: CASNRGGEYNEQFF.

The J gene is TRBJ1-4, the V gene TRBV4-2; 9 positions agree with TRBD1. The CDR3 is made up of 19 amino acids. Germline CDR1 reads LGHNA; CDR2 reads YNFKEQ. Trimming took 2 bases from V and 0 from J; bases not matched to a gene: 10. The CDR3 nucleotides read TGTGCCAGCAGCCAACTTGGGACAGGGAAGGGGCCAACTAATGAAAAACTGTTTTTT. It is translated as CASSQLGTGKGPTNEKLFF.

This clone appeared once. This chain links TRBV29-1 with TRBJ2-7; 10 nucleotides agree with TRBD1. The germline V gene encodes CDR1 SQVTM and CDR2 ANQGSEA. The CDR3 consists of 13 residues. V was pared by 2 bases and J by 6 bases, with 4 bases of the junction left unmatched. CDR3 in DNA: TGCAGCGTTGAAAAGGGACAGGGGACCGAGCAGTACTTC. It encodes CSVEKGQGTEQYF.

The V gene is TRBV9, the J gene TRBJ1-1; 7 bases agree with TRBD1. Looked up from germline, CDR1 is SGDLS and CDR2 is YYNGEE. This CDR3 spans 14 amino acids. After removal of 0 bases from V and 2 bases from J, the junction contained 1 base not matched to a gene. The CDR3 coding sequence is TGTGCCAGCAGCGTAGGGACAGGTAACACTGAAGCTTTCTTT. The encoded protein is CASSVGTGNTEAFF.

CDR3 nucleotide sequence: TGTGCCAGCAGCTTTTCAGGGAGCGGCTATGGCTACACCTTC. Translating it yields CASSFSGSGYGYTF. The chain recombines TRBV7-8 with TRBJ1-2; D is perhaps TRBD1 (5 bases). Germline-derived CDR1 and CDR2 are SGHVS and FQNEAQ. The V end lost 3 bases, the J end lost 4 bases, and 12 bases lay between the germline ends. This CDR3 region has 14 residues.

This chain uses TRBV19 with TRBJ2-1; TRBD1 matches 8 bases. This CDR3 region has 17 residues. In germline, CDR1 is LNHDA, CDR2 SQIVND (reference sequence). With 5 bases clipped from V and 1 base from J, the junction kept 10 bases outside the gene matches. The CDR3: CASSPPGTGRSYNEQFF. The DNA of the CDR3 is TGTGCCAGTAGTCCTCCCGGGACAGGACGATCCTACAATGAGCAGTTCTTC.

This rearrangement joins TRBV7-9 to TRBJ1-2, with D possibly TRBD1 on 6 matching bases. Germline-derived CDR1 and CDR2 are SEHNR and FQNEAQ (reference sequence). V lost 4 bases, J lost 5 bases, and 17 bases lay in between. This CDR3 contains 15 residues. The CDR3 coding sequence is TGTGCCAGCAGCTCACCGGGACAAGAAACTTATGGCTACACCTTC. It translates to CASSSPGQETYGYTF.

CDR3 nucleotide sequence: TGCGCCAGCAGCCAACGAAGATTCCGGACAGGGGTGGACATTCAGTACTTC. Its protein is CASSQRRFRTGVDIQYF. J is TRBJ2-4 and V is TRBV4-1, with 9 bases lining up with TRBD1. This CDR3 comprises 17 residues. Trimming cost V 2 bases and J 8 bases; bases outside gene matches: 13. Germline V CDR1 and CDR2: MGHRA, YSYEKL.

This clone has only a few counts. The chain carries TRBV7-9 and TRBJ1-4; a weak D match, TRBD1 (5 bases). CDR3 length equals 15 residues. V lost 4 bases, J lost 8 bases, and 17 bases lay in between. The germline gives CDR1 SEHNR, CDR2 FQNEAQ (reference sequence). The CDR3 DNA is TGTGCCAGCAGCTCAGGGATTTGGCATTACGAAAAACTGTTTTTT. Translating gives CASSSGIWHYEKLFF.

The V gene is TRBV6-6, the J gene TRBJ1-1; no firm D call. With 10 bases removed from V and 2 bases from J, the gap between germline ends came to 11 bases. Per the germline V gene, CDR1 is MNHNY and CDR2 is SVGAGI (reference sequence). The CDR3 spans 12 residues. The chain's CDR3 is CATSVGNTEAFF. CDR3 bases: TGTGCCACCTCGGTGGGCAACACTGAAGCTTTCTTT.

In DNA, the CDR3 is TGTGCTAGTGGTCCGGGGACAGGTGGAGAGACCCAGTACTTC. Translated: CASGPGTGGETQYF. The chain uses TRBV12-5 and TRBJ2-5, with 8 bases fitting TRBD1. V was clipped by 5 bases and J by 4 bases; unmatched bases: 6. The germline gives CDR1 LGHNT, CDR2 FRNRAP. The CDR3 contains 14 residues.

The rearrangement links TRBV19 to TRBJ2-5; D not resolved. The CDR3 is 15 residues long. Germline lookup yields CDR1 LNHDA and CDR2 SQIVND (reference sequence). Trimming cost V 8 bases and J 5 bases, with 21 bases left between them. The CDR3 DNA reads TGTGCCAGTGCACCGCGTTATAAGGGTCCCGAGACCCAGTACTTC. As protein: CASAPRYKGPETQYF. The full variable domain, completed using reference TRBV19 and TRBJ2-5, is DGGITQSPKYLFRKEGQNVTLSCEQNLNHDAMYWYRQDPGQGLRLIYYSQIVNDFQKGDIAEGYSVSREKKESFPLTVTSAQKNPTAFYLCASAPRYKGPETQYFGPGTRLLVL.

V gene TRBV27 combines with J gene TRBJ1-1; D unresolved. This CDR3 comprises 11 residues. Germline loops: CDR1 MNHEY, CDR2 SMNVEV (reference sequence). V shed 3 bases and J shed 11 bases, with 10 bases lying between them. DNA for the CDR3: TGTGCCAGCAGTTTCGGGCTCCGGGCTTTCTTT. This gives the protein CASSFGLRAFF.

V is TRBV6-5 and J is TRBJ2-7; D remains ambiguous. Germline CDR1 and CDR2: MNHEY and SVGAGI. The CDR3 is 12 amino acids. V lost 6 bases to trimming and J lost 0 bases, with 6 bases between them. CDR3 sequence reads: CASRSTSYEQYF. The CDR3 coding sequence is TGTGCCAGCAGATCCACCTCCTACGAGCAGTACTTC.

V gene TRBV7-9 combines with J gene TRBJ2-3; D not certain. The ends were cut back, 5 bases at V and 3 bases at J, with 6 bases in the middle. Germline V lookup: CDR1 SEHNR, CDR2 FQNEAQ (reference sequence). The CDR3 sequence is 12 residues long. Here the CDR3 DNA reads TGTGCCAGCAGCGTACAGACAGATACGCAGTATTTT. Encoded protein: CASSVQTDTQYF.